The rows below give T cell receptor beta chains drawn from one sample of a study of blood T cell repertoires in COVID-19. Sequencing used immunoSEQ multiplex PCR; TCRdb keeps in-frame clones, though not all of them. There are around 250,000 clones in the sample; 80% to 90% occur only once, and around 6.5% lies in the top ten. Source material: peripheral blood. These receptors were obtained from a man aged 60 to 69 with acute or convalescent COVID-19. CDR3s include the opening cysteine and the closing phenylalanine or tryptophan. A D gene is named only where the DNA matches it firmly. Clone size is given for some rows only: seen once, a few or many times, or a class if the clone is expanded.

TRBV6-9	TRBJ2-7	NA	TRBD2	TGTGCCAGCAGGCGCACTCTAGCGGGAGGCAACGAGCAGTACTTC	CASRRTLAGGNEQYF
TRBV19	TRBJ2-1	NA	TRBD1	TGTGCCAGTAGCCTGGACAGGGGGCGGTTAAGCTCCTACAATGAGCAGTTCTTC	CASSLDRGRLSSYNEQFF
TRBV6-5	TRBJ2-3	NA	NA	TGTGCCATCAACCTGTCGGAGGGTTCGGTAGATACGCAGTATTTT	CAINLSEGSVDTQYF
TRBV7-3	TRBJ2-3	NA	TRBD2	TGTGCCAGCAGCACGTTAGCGGGAGAGTCAGATACGCAGTATTTT	CASSTLAGESDTQYF
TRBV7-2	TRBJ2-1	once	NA	TGTGCCAGCAGCCAGAGGGGAGGGGGCAATGAGCAGTTCTTC	CASSQRGGGNEQFF
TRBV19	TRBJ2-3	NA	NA	TGTGCCAGTAGGGCGGGGATGACTAGCACAGATACGCAGTATTTT	CASRAGMTSTDTQYF
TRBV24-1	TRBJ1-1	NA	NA	TGTGCCACCAGTGGGCCAGGGAGGTTCGGCACTGAAGCTTTCTTT	CATSGPGRFGTEAFF
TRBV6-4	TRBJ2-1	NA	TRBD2	TGTGCCAGCAGTGATCAGGGCGGGAGGGCCCAAAATGAGCAGTTCTTC	CASSDQGGRAQNEQFF
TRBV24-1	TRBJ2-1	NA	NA	TGTGCCACCAGTGATTTCACCTTGAGACAGTTCTTC	CATSDFTLRQFF
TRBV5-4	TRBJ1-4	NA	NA	TGTGCCAGCAGCACCGCTGCCGCGACAACTAATGAAAAACTGTTTTTT	CASSTAAATTNEKLFF
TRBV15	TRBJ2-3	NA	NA	TGTGCCACCAGCCCCTGGTGGAGAGATGTAGGCACAGATACGCAGTATTTT	CATSPWWRDVGTDTQYF
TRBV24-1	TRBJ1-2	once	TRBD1	TGTGCCACCAGTGATTTGCAAACAGGGGGTAACTATGGCTACACCTTC	CATSDLQTGGNYGYTF
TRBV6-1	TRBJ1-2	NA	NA	TGTGCCAGCAGTGAAGAGCTGTATGGCTACACCTTC	CASSEELYGYTF
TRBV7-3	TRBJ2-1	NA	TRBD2	TGTGCCAGCAGCTTAAATGCAGCGGGGGTGGGCTACAATGAGCAGTTCTTC	CASSLNAAGVGYNEQFF
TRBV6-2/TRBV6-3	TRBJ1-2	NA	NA	TGTGCCAGCACCCCTGAGACGCGGTGGATTAACTATGGCTACACCTTC	CASTPETRWINYGYTF